These 13 T cell receptor beta chains were sequenced from one sample in a study of beta chain features in type 1 diabetes. Sequenced material consisted of expressed TCRB transcripts (all of the isolated RNA was reverse transcribed). Clones were sequenced by immunoSEQ multiplex PCR, and TCRdb holds only the in-frame ones, with some missing. The sample has more than 100,000 clones, 25% to 35% seen once. Whole-study results and caveats: Moderately but significantly shorter TCRB CDR3s were found in Type 1 diabetes patients in all four CD4+ subsets.

No antigens are known for them. The sequencing sample was made of central memory CD4+ T cells from blood. The receptors come from a woman under 30 with type 1 diabetes.

V and J are TRBV5-1 and TRBJ1-1; tentative D call: TRBD1 (5 bases). Per germline, CDR1 SGHRS and CDR2 YFSETQ. CDR3 length equals 14 residues. V lost 0 bases and J lost 1, with 7 bases in between. DNA for the CDR3: TGCGCCAGCAGCTTGGCCGGGGGGAACACTGAAGCTTTCTTT. Its translation is CASSLAGGNTEAFF.

The V call is TRBV18, the J call TRBJ1-4; no clear D. The CDR3 consists of 12 residues. V dropped 3 bases and J dropped 4 bases, with 3 bases sitting between them. Germline V gives CDR1 KGHSH, CDR2 LQKENI. The CDR3, as DNA: TGTGCCAGCTCACCGAGTAATGAAAAACTGTTTTTT. Protein: CASSPSNEKLFF.

This chain connects TRBV11-3 to TRBJ2-3; 9 bases match TRBD2. This CDR3 has 16 residues. The J segment lost 0 bases and the V segment lost 1 base, leaving 2 bases of the junction unmatched. Germline V gives CDR1 SGHNT, CDR2 YENEEA. The DNA of the CDR3 is TGTGCCAGCAGCTTAGGACTAGCGGAAAGCACAGATACGCAGTATTTT. It codes for CASSLGLAESTDTQYF. Using reference TRBV11-3 and TRBJ2-3 for the parts outside the CDR3, the full variable domain is EAGVVQSPRYKIIEKKQPVAFWCNPISGHNTLYWYLQNLGQGPELLIRYENEEAVDDSQLPKDRFSAERLKGVDSTLKIQPAELGDSAVYLCASSLGLAESTDTQYFGPGTRLTVL.

This clone was counted between two and nine times. The chain employs TRBV19 and TRBJ2-1, with 10 bases fitting TRBD2. V lost 6 bases to trimming and J lost 15 bases; unmatched junction nucleotides: 8. Germline V gene data show CDR1 as LNHDA and CDR2 as SQIVND (reference sequence). This CDR3 comprises 12 residues. The CDR3 spells CASSTSGKLLFF. The CDR3 nucleotides are TGTGCCAGTAGCACTAGCGGGAAATTGCTGTTCTTC.

The J gene is TRBJ2-7, the V gene TRBV6-6; TRBD1 aligns across 11 bases. The CDR3 contains 14 residues. V lost 6 bases to trimming and J lost 4 bases; unmatched junction nucleotides: 5. Germline CDR1 MNHNY, CDR2 SVGAGI (reference sequence). CDR3 DNA sequence: TGTGCCAGCAGCGGACAGGGGGCCTCGTACGAGCAGTACGTC. Protein: CASSGQGASYEQYV.

This sequence joins TRBV27 and TRBJ1-1; 8 positions match TRBD1. Germline V gene data show CDR1 as MNHEY and CDR2 as SMNVEV (reference sequence). J was trimmed by 7 bases and V by 0 bases; bases with no gene match: 7. There are 15 residues in the CDR3. For the CDR3, the DNA is TGTGCCAGCAGTTTATCGGTTGGCGACAGGGGTGAAGCTTTCTTT. Translation: CASSLSVGDRGEAFF.

This rearrangement joins TRBV5-1 to TRBJ2-5; 14 nucleotides line up with TRBD2. V shed 4 bases, J shed 5 bases, and the junction held 7 bases outside the gene matches. In germline, CDR1 is SGHRS, CDR2 YFSETQ. This CDR3 region has 16 residues. The CDR3 sequence: CASSPRLAGGQETQYF. The CDR3 coding sequence is TGCGCCAGCAGCCCCCGACTAGCGGGAGGGCAGGAGACCCAGTACTTC.

The gene calls are TRBV7-2 and TRBJ2-3; 9 bases fit TRBD2. Germline loops: CDR1 SGHTA, CDR2 FQGNSA. This CDR3 comprises 15 residues. The junction had 1 base not matched to a gene; V was cut back by 0 bases and J by 3 bases. CDR3 protein: CASSLAGLATDTQYF. CDR3 nucleotide sequence: TGTGCCAGCAGCTTAGCCGGACTAGCGACAGATACGCAGTATTTT.

This clone was seen a few times. V and J are TRBV28 and TRBJ2-1; TRBD1 agrees at 7 bases. Trimming at V came to 4 bases and at J to 3 bases, leaving 3 bases not matched to a gene. CDR3 length: 14 residues. Germline assignment: CDR1 MDHEN and CDR2 SYDVKM. DNA for the CDR3: TGTGCCAGCAGTTCCGACAGGGTCTACAATGAGCAGTTCTTC. Amino acid sequence: CASSSDRVYNEQFF.

J is TRBJ2-2 and V is TRBV19; 7 nucleotides align to TRBD2. This CDR3 is built from 17 residues. The V segment lost 6 bases and the J segment 2 bases; nucleotides outside the gene matches: 12. Per germline, CDR1 LNHDA and CDR2 SQIVND (reference sequence). CDR3 loop: CASRHERDPTNTGELFF. CDR3 nucleotides: TGTGCCAGTAGACATGAGCGGGACCCGACAAACACCGGGGAGCTGTTTTTT.

This clone has more than one count but fewer than ten. The CDR3 region has the DNA TGTGCCTCCTCGCTTAGCGGGAGGGCCACAGATACGCAGTATTTT. This translates into CASSLSGRATDTQYF. V and J are TRBV10-3 and TRBJ2-3; 11 positions match TRBD2. Germline V gene sequence: CDR1 ENHRY, CDR2 SYGVKD. Trimming cost V 11 bases and J 2 bases; bases outside gene matches: 9. The CDR3 totals 15 residues.

This clone was observed a few times. The rearrangement joins TRBV18 to TRBJ1-3; 10 bases agree with TRBD1. In germline, CDR1 is KGHSH, CDR2 LQKENI. The V segment lost 6 bases and the J segment 2 bases; nucleotides outside the gene matches: 7. There are 16 residues in the CDR3. The CDR3 DNA sequence: TGTGCCAGCTCTCCGGCCGGGACAGGGGCTGGAAACACCATATATTTT. Residues: CASSPAGTGAGNTIYF.

V usage is TRBV28 and J usage is TRBJ2-5; TRBD2 agrees at 8 bases. V lost 4 bases to trimming and J lost 3 bases; unmatched junction nucleotides: 7. Germline CDR1 reads MDHEN; CDR2 reads SYDVKM. The CDR3 has 15 amino acids. The CDR3 sequence is CASSSTGGPEETQYF. In nucleotides, the CDR3 is TGTGCCAGCAGTTCTACGGGAGGGCCAGAAGAGACCCAGTACTTC.